Following are 8 T cell receptor beta chains from one sample sequenced in a study of Graves' ophthalmopathy and Graves' hyperthyroidism. TCR beta CDR3 regions were amplified from RNA transcripts. HTBI primers were employed in first-round RT-PCR, then a second-round multiplex PCR followed. TCRdb redid the calling of the multiplex PCR reads with MiXCR, one entry per CDR3 protein. The table has 300,000 to 350,000 distinct CDR3 sequences, about a sixth seen once; the top ten hold 9% to 15%. Sequencing used peripheral blood. These receptors were taken from an adult man with Graves' ophthalmopathy.

This clonotype was picked up many times. The chain employs TRBV6-2 or TRBV6-3 and TRBJ2-5; 7 bases map to TRBD2. The CDR3 is made up of 16 amino acids. Germline values: CDR1 MNHEY, CDR2 SVGEGT. V shed 5 bases and J 7 bases; nucleotides not matched to a gene: 16. The CDR3 coding sequence is TGTGCCAGCAGTCTCTACGACATAGAGCGGGGCGGGACCCAGTACTTC. Translation: CASSLYDIERGGTQYF.

In this sample, this clonotype turned up a few times. This may arise from a read error, as a much more abundant clone is one base away. The chain uses TRBV7-2 and TRBJ2-2, with D maybe TRBD1 (7 bases). Germline V gene lookup returns CDR1 SGHTA and CDR2 FQGNSA. The CDR3 runs 16 residues. CDR3 sequence reads: CAISLGQGGYSGELFF. DNA of the CDR3: TGTGCCATCAGCTTAGGGCAGGGGGGATATTCCGGGGAGCTGTTTTTT.

There are many counts of this clonotype. The CDR3 reads CASSEQYYQPQHF. The CDR3 DNA reads as TGTGCCAGCAGTGAACAGTATTATCAGCCCCAGCATTTT. The chain links TRBV6-1 to TRBJ1-5; D not certain. CDR1 is MNHNS and CDR2 is SASEGT in the germline V gene. The CDR3 spans 13 residues. Trimming removed 2 bases at V and 5 bases at J, with 7 bases between.

This clonotype was counted at least ten times. The V and J genes are TRBV5-1 and TRBJ2-5, with 10 bases aligning to TRBD2. The CDR3 has 14 amino acids. V lost 4 bases, J lost 6 bases, and 6 bases stayed unmatched. Germline lookup yields CDR1 SGHRS and CDR2 YFSETQ. In nucleotides, the CDR3 is TGCGCCAGCAGCCAGCGGGAGGGGAGGAAGACCCAGTACTTC. This gives the protein CASSQREGRKTQYF.

This clonotype was counted ten times or more. The CDR3 nucleotides read TGTGCCAGCAGTTACTCGTCGATCGGGAACACTGAAGCTTTCTTT. Its protein is CASSYSSIGNTEAFF. This chain links TRBV6-5 with TRBJ1-1, with unresolved D. V was clipped by 0 bases and J by 1 base, with 9 bases between them. This CDR3 has 15 residues. From germline, CDR1 is MNHEY and CDR2 SVGAGI.

This clonotype appeared many times. V usage is TRBV24-1 and J usage is TRBJ2-7; D possibly corresponds to TRBD1 (6 bases). CDR1 and CDR2 from the germline V gene are KGHDR and SFDVKD. The CDR3 spans 14 residues. Trimming removed 3 bases from V and 2 bases from J, with 10 bases in between. The CDR3 sequence is CATSDGGLTYEQYF. The CDR3 nucleotides read TGTGCCACCAGTGATGGGGGCCTCACCTACGAGCAGTACTTC.

This rearrangement joins TRBV6-1 to TRBJ1-5, with D maybe TRBD1 (6 bases). Germline V lookup: CDR1 MNHNS, CDR2 SASEGT. CDR3 length equals 16 residues. The V end lost 7 bases, the J end lost 3 bases, and 19 bases lay between the germline ends. In DNA, the CDR3 is TGTGCCAGCATTGTGGGGGCAGGCGTCCTCAATCAGCCCCAGCATTTT. It specifies CASIVGAGVLNQPQHF.

Many counts were recorded for this clonotype. This chain uses TRBV4-2 with TRBJ1-2; D might be TRBD1 (5 bases). V was pared by 9 bases and J by 0 bases, with 17 bases between. The CDR3 extends over 15 amino acids. In germline, CDR1 is LGHNA, CDR2 YNFKEQ. The CDR3 nucleotides are TGTGCCAGTAAAGATGGGGCAGGGTCTAACTATGGCTACACCTTC. Its translation: CASKDGAGSNYGYTF.